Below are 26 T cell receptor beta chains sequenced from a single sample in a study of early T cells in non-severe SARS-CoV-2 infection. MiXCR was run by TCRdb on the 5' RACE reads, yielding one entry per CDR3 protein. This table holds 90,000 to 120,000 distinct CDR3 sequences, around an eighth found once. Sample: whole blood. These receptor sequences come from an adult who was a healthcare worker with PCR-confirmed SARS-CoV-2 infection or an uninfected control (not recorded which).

The CDR3 nucleotides read TGTGCCAGCAGCCAACCGGACAGGGGGGATTCACCCCTCCACTTT. It encodes CASSQPDRGDSPLHF. V usage is TRBV6-6 and J usage is TRBJ1-6; TRBD1 matches 10 bases. Per the germline V gene, CDR1 is MNHNY and CDR2 is SVGAGI (reference sequence). V trimming: 6 bases; J trimming: 8 bases; junction bases outside the gene matches: 7. The length of the CDR3 is 15 residues.

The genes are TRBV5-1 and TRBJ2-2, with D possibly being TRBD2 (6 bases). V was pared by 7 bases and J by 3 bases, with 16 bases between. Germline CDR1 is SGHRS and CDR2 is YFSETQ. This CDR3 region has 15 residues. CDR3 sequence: CASSNRDLDTGELFF. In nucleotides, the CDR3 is TGCGCCAGCTCTAACCGGGACTTAGACACCGGGGAGCTGTTTTTT.

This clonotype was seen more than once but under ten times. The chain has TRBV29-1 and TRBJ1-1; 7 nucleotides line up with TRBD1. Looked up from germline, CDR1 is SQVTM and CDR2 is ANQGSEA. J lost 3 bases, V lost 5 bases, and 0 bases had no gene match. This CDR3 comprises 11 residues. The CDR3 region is CSVQGDTEAFF. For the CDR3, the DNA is TGCAGCGTTCAGGGGGACACTGAAGCTTTCTTT.

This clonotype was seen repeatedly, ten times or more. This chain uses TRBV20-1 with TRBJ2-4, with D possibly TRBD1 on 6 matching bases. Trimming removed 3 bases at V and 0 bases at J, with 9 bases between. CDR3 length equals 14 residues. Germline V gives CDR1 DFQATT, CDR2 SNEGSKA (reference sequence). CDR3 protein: CSASRGGAKNIQYF. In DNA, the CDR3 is TGCAGTGCTAGCCGAGGGGGAGCCAAAAACATTCAGTACTTC.

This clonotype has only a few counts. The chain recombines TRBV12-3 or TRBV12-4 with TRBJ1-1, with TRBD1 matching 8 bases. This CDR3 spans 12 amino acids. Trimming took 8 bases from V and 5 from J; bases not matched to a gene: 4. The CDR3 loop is CASRRQGTEAFF. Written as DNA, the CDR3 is TGTGCCAGCCGACGACAGGGGACTGAAGCTTTCTTT.

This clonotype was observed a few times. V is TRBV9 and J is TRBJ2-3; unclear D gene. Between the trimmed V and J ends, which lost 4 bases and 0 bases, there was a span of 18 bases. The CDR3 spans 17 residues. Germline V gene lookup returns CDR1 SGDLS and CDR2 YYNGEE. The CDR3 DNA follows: TGTGCCAGCAGCCCACAGAGTCCCCACGCTAGCACAGATACGCAGTATTTT. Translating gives CASSPQSPHASTDTQYF.

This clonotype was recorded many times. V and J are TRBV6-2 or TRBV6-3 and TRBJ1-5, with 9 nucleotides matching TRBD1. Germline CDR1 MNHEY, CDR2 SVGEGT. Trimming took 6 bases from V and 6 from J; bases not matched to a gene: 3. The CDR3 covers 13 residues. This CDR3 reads CASRETGGQPQHF. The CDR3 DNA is TGTGCCAGCAGAGAGACAGGGGGTCAGCCCCAGCATTTT.

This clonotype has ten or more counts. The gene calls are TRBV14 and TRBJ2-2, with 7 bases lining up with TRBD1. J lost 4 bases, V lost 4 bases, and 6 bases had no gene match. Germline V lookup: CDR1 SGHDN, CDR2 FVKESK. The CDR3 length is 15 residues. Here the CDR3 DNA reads TGTGCCAGCAGCCGCTGGGACAGCCCCACCGGGGAGCTGTTTTTT. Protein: CASSRWDSPTGELFF.

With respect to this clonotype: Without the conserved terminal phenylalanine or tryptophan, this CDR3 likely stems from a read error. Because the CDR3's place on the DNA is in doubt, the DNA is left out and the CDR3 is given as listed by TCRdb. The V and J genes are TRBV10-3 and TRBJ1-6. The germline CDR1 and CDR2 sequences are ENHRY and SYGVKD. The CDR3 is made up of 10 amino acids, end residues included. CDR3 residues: CAITLFTPPL.

CDR3 protein: CASTRSVSGSQVYEQYF. DNA for the CDR3: TGTGCCAGCACCCGTTCTGTTAGCGGGAGCCAGGTCTACGAGCAGTACTTC. J is TRBJ2-7 and V is TRBV7-9, with 9 bases identical to TRBD2. The CDR3 contains 17 residues. Per the germline V gene, CDR1 is SEHNR and CDR2 is FQNEAQ (reference sequence). V shed 7 bases, J shed 3 bases, and the junction held 16 bases outside the gene matches.

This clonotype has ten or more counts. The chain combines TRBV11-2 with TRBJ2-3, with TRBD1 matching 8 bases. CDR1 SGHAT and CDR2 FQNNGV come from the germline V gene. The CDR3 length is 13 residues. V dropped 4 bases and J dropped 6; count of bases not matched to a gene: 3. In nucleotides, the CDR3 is TGTGCCAGCAGCTCGGACAGGGAGGATACGCAGTATTTT. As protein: CASSSDREDTQYF. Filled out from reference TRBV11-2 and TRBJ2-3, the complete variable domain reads EAGVAQSPRYKIIEKRQSVAFWCNPISGHATLYWYQQILGQGPKLLIQFQNNGVVDDSQLPKDRFSAERLKGVDSTLKIQPAKLEDSAVYLCASSSDREDTQYFGPGTRLTVL.

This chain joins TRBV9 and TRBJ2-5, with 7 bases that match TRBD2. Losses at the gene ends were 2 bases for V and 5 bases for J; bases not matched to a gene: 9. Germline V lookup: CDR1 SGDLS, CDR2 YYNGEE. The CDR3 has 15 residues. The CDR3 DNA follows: TGTGCCAGCAGCGTCACTAGCGCCACTGGCGAGACCCAGTACTTC. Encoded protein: CASSVTSATGETQYF.

The CDR3 DNA reads TGTGCCAGCAGAACAGGGCCAGGTCCCCTCCACTTT. Encoded protein: CASRTGPGPLHF. The chain employs TRBV28 and TRBJ1-6, with D possibly TRBD1 on 6 matching bases. This CDR3 has 12 residues. CDR1 and CDR2 from the germline V gene are MDHEN and SYDVKM. The V gene lost 6 bases and the J gene lost 13 bases, with 13 bases spanning the gap.

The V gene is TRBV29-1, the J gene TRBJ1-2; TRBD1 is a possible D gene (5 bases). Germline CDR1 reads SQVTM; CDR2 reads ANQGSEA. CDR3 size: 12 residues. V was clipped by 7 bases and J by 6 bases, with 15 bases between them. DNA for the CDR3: TGCAGCGCTGAGGGCAGGGTTAATGGCTACACCTTC. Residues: CSAEGRVNGYTF.

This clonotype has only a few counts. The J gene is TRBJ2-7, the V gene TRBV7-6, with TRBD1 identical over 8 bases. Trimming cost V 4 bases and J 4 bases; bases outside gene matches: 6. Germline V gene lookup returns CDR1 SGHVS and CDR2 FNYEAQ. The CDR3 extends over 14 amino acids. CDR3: CASSSGQGGYEQYF. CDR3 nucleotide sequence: TGTGCCAGCAGCTCTGGACAGGGCGGTTACGAGCAGTACTTC.

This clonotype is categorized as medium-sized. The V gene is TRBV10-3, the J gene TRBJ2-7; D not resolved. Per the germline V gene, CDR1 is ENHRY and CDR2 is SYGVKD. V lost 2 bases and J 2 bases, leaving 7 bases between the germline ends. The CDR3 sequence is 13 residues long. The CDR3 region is CAISEDQAYEQYF. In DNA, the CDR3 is TGTGCCATCAGTGAGGACCAAGCCTACGAGCAGTACTTC.

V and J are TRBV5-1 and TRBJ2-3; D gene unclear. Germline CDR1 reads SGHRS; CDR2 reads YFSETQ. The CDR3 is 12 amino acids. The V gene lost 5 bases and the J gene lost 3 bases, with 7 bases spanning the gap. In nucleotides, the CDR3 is TGCGCCAGCAGTGCAGAGACAGATACGCAGTATTTT. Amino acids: CASSAETDTQYF.

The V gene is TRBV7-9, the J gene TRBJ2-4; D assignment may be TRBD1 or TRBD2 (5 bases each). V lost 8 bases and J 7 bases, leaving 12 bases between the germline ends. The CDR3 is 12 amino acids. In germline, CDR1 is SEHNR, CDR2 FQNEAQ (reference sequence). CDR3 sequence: CASSRGMNIQYF. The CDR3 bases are TGTGCCAGCTCCCGGGGCATGAACATTCAGTACTTC.

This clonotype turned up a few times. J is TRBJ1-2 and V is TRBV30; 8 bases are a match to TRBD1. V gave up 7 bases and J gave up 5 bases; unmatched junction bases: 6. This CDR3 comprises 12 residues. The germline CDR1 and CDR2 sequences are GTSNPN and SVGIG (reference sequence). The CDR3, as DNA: TGTGCCTCTCGGACAGGGAGATATGGCTACACCTTC. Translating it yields CASRTGRYGYTF.

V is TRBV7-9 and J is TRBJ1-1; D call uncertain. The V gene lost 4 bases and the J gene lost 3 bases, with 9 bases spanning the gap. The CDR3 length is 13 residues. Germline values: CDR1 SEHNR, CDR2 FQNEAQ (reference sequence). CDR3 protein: CASSYTPDTEAFF. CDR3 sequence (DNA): TGTGCCAGCAGCTACACCCCTGACACTGAAGCTTTCTTT. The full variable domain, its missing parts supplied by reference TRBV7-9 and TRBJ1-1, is DTGVSQNPRHKITKRGQNVTFRCDPISEHNRLYWYRQTLGQGPEFLTYFQNEAQLEKSRLLSDRFSAERPKGSFSTLEIQRTEQGDSAMYLCASSYTPDTEAFFGQGTRLTVV.

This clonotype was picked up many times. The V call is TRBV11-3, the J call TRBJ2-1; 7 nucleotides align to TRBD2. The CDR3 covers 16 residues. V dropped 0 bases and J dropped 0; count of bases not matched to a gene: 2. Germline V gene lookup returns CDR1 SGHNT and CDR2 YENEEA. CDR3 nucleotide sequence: TGTGCCAGCAGCTTAGATGGGGGGGGCTCCTACAATGAGCAGTTCTTC. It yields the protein CASSLDGGGSYNEQFF.

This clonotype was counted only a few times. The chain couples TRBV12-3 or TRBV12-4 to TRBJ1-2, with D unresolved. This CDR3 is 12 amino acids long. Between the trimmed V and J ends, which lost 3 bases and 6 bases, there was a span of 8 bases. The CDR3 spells CASSFKVDGYTF. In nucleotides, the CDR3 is TGTGCCAGCAGTTTCAAAGTAGATGGCTACACCTTC.

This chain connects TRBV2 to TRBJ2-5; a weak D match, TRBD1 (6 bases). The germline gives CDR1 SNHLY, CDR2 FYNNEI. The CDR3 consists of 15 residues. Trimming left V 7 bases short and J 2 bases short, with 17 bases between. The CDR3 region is CASIPDTGRQETQYF. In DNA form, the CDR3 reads TGTGCCAGCATCCCGGATACAGGGCGGCAAGAGACCCAGTACTTC. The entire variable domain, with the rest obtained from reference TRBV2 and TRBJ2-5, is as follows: EPEVTQTPSHQVTQMGQEVILRCVPISNHLYFYWYRQILGQKVEFLVSFYNNEISEKSEIFDDQFSVERPDGSNFTLKIRSTKLEDSAMYFCASIPDTGRQETQYFGPGTRLLVL.

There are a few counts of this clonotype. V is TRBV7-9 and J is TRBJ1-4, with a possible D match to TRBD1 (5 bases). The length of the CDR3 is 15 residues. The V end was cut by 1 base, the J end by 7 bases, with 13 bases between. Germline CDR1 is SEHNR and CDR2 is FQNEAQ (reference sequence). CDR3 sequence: CASSLEGTGREKLFF. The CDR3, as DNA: TGTGCCAGCAGCTTAGAGGGGACCGGACGTGAAAAACTGTTTTTT. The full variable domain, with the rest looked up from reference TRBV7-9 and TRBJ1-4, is DTGVSQNPRHKITKRGQNVTFRCDPISEHNRLYWYRQTLGQGPEFLTYFQNEAQLEKSRLLSDRFSAERPKGSFSTLEIQRTEQGDSAMYLCASSLEGTGREKLFFGSGTQLSVL.

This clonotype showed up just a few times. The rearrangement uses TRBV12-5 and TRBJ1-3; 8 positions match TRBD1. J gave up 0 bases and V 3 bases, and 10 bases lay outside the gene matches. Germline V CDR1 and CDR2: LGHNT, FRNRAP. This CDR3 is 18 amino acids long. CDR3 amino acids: CASGFKATGADSGNTIYF. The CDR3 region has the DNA TGTGCTAGTGGTTTCAAGGCGACAGGGGCAGACTCTGGAAACACCATATATTTT.

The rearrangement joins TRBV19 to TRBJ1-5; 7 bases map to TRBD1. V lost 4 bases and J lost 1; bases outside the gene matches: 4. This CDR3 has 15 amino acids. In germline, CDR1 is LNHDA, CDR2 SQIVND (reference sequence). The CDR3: CASSTGTASNQPQHF. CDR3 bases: TGTGCCAGTAGTACCGGGACAGCAAGCAATCAGCCCCAGCATTTT.